The source of this T cell receptor (beta chain) is a study of T cell responses to AZD1222 COVID-19 vaccine. Study-wide points: None of the repertoires were sampled until the peak T cell response had passed. Baseline antibody screening turned up just a handful of seropositive AZD1222 recipients. Nearly half of spike-specific TCRs reportedly target variant regions that are unmutated in the B.1.351 and B.1.1.7 variants.

Generated by immunoSEQ multiplex PCR, the TCRdb table keeps only in-frame clones and is missing some. The data hold 130,000 to 150,000 clones, with roughly 86% observed a single time. This clone has only one observation. As yet, its antigen is unknown. Germline V gives CDR1 SGHRS, CDR2 YFSETQ. The trim removed 4 bases at V and 4 bases at J, leaving 2 bases unmatched. The CDR3 consists of 13 residues. The sequence was obtained from an adult who received the MenACWY meningococcal vaccine as a control. V and J are TRBV5-1 and TRBJ1-5; TRBD1 matches 7 bases. The source was peripheral blood, collected 28 days after the second dose of the MenACWY control vaccine. The CDR3 bases are TGCGCCAGCAGCGAACAGGGGAATCAGCCCCAGCATTTT. Translating gives CASSEQGNQPQHF.